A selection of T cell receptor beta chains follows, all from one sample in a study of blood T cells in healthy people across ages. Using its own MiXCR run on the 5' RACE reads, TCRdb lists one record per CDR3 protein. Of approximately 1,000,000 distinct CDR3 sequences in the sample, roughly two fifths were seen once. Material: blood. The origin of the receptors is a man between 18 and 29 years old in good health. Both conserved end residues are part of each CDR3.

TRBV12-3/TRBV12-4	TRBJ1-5	CASSLSTTQPQHF
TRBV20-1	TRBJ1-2	CSAPHWEGDYGYTF
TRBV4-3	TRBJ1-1	CASSQKWGTEAFF
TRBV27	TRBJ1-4	CASSFRTNEKLFF
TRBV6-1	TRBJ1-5	CASSEAIGGINQPQHF
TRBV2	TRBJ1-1	CASSETPLVTEAFF
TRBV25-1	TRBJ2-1	CASSEWGGNEQFF
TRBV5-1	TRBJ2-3	CASSLNLSPDTQYF
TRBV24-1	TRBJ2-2	CATSDTTGRNTGELFF
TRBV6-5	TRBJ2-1	CASSYSPSGGAQGYNEQFF
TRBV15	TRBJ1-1	CATSRTTGFTEAFF
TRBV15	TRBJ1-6	CATSSFGFNSPLHF
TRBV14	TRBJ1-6	CASSPLGGGNSPLHF
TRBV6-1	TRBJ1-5	CASTGDRESNQPQHF
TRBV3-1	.	CASSQERFFYEQYF
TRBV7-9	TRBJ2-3	CASSLGPRDTDTQYF
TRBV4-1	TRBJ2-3	CASSLQIRDRGSDTQYF
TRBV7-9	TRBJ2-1	CASSTSTGGFNEQFF
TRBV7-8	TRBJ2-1	CASSLARAGSSYNEQFF
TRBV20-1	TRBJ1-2	CSAIIQGQGQVSGYTF
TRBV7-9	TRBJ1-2	CAVGRSGVANYGYTF
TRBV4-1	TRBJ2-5	CASSHETIRDEQYF
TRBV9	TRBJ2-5	CASSVGDLGSYMDQETQYF
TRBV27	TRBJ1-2	CASSPSYDYGYTF
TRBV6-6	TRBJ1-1	CASSFTVEAFF
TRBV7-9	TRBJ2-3	CASNRSPDTQYF
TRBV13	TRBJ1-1	CASSKKQGMNTEAFF
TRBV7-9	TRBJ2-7	CASSSIDGDNPYEQYF
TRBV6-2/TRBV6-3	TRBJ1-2	CASSLYQGPGYTF
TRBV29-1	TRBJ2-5	CSVERRAANNEQYF
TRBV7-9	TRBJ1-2	CSSSSNRGYGYTF
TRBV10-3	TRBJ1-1	CAISGEENTEAFF
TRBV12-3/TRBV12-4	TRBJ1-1	CASRPGGTGNTEAFF
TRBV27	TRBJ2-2	CASSPSGSPNTGELFF
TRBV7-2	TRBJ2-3	CASSHGDLGTDTQYF
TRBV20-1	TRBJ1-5	CSASRGRYNQPQHF
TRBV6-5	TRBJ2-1	CASSPGSNEQFF
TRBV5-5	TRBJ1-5	CASSETGGAESQPQHF
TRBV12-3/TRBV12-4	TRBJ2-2	CASSFGGVSTGELFF
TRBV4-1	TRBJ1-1	CASSPDPLNTEAFF
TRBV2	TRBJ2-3	CASNRQARDTQYF
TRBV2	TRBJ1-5	CASSGDRFRISNQPQHF
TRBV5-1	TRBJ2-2	CASSFSQLRDTGELFF
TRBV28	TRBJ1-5	CASSLGARNQPQHF
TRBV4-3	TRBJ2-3	CASSQDLAGALNTQYF
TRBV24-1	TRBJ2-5	CATSDFGGLSKETQYF
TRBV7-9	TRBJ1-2	CASSLSYDRINTF
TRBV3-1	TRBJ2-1	CASSQEVVVNNEQFF
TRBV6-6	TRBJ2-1	CASSPPGERGYNEQFF
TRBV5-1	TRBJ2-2	CASSLRADTGRSGELFF
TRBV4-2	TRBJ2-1	CASSQDRTQPVGEQFF
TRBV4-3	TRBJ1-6	CASSPTLIGRSYNSPLHF